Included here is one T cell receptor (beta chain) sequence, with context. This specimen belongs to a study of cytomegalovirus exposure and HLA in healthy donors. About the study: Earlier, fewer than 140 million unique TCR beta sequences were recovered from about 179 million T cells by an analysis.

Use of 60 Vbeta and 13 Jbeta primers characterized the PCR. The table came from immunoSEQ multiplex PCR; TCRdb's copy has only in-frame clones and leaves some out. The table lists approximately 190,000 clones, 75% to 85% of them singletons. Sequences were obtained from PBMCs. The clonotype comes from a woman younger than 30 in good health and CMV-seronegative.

The CDR3 region is CASSYSSQNTEAFF. DNA for the CDR3: TGTGCCAGCAGTTACTCGAGTCAAAACACTGAAGCTTTCTTT. J is TRBJ1-1 and V is TRBV6-5; D not certain. This CDR3 is 14 amino acids long. The germline V and J ends were trimmed by 0 bases and 2 bases, with 7 bases remaining between them. CDR1 MNHEY and CDR2 SVGAGI come from the germline V gene.